The entry below describes one TCR beta chain. No antigen is known for it. Primers: 60 Vbeta forward and 13 Jbeta reverse. Data came from immunoSEQ multiplex PCR; TCRdb stores just in-frame clones and leaves some out. The sample has approximately 150,000 clones; roughly two thirds are singletons. CDR3 size: 15 residues. Trimming removed 6 bases from V and 4 bases from J; junction bases left unmatched: 6. Germline CDR1 and CDR2: MNHNS and SASEGT. The record originates from a study of cytomegalovirus exposure and HLA in healthy donors. Study-level results: Most TCR beta V segments were productive about 90% or about 30% of the time in an earlier analysis. Several of the most significant clusters appeared linked to common viral pathogens, based on a later analysis.

All donors participated as healthy donors of bone marrow. This receptor was taken from a woman aged 18-29 years in good health and CMV-seropositive. The sequenced sample consisted of PBMCs. The rearrangement links TRBV6-1 to TRBJ2-1; 10 nucleotides line up with TRBD1. The DNA of the CDR3 is TGTGCCAGCAGGCGGACAGGGGGAGTGTACAATGAGCAGTTCTTC. Amino acids: CASRRTGGVYNEQFF.